Listed here are 24 T cell receptor beta chains from one sample, sequenced in a study of blood T cell repertoires in COVID-19. Only in-frame clones appear in the TCRdb table, and some are missing; sequencing was by immunoSEQ multiplex PCR. The repertoire holds some 150,000 clones, about 80% seen once, with 0.5% to 0.65% in the top ten. Sequenced input: peripheral blood. These receptors originate from a man aged 60-69 years with acute or convalescent COVID-19.

The chain joins TRBV12-5 to TRBJ1-5; D gene unclear. There are 14 residues in the CDR3. Germline lookup yields CDR1 LGHNT and CDR2 FRNRAP. V lost 1 base, J lost 0 bases, and 4 bases lay in between. The CDR3 DNA sequence: TGTGCTAGTGGTTTGGACAATAGCAATCAGCCCCAGCATTTT. Residues: CASGLDNSNQPQHF.

The chain links TRBV28 to TRBJ1-2; possibly TRBD1 for D (6 bases). V was clipped by 8 bases and J by 6 bases, with 22 bases between them. The CDR3 runs to 15 residues. Germline CDR1 reads MDHEN; CDR2 reads SYDVKM. CDR3 residues: CASLPRDRGGHGYTF. Here the CDR3 DNA reads TGTGCCAGCCTTCCGAGGGACCGGGGGGGCCATGGCTACACCTTC.

In the case of this clone: The same CDR3 is also encoded by other DNA sequences in this sample. The chain is built from TRBV5-1 and TRBJ2-5, with a weak D call TRBD1 (5 bases). Germline lookup yields CDR1 SGHRS and CDR2 YFSETQ. This CDR3 is 13 amino acids long. Trimming cost V 0 bases and J 3 bases, with 6 bases left between them. CDR3 sequence: CASSLAGKETQYF. The CDR3 DNA follows: TGCGCCAGCAGCTTGGCAGGGAAAGAGACCCAGTACTTC.

This sequence joins TRBV10-2 and TRBJ2-7, with a weak D call TRBD2 (6 bases). V was cut by 8 bases and J by 2 bases, with 13 bases left in between. The CDR3 extends over 13 amino acids. Per germline, CDR1 WSHSY and CDR2 SAAADI. The CDR3 loop reads CASWVAEAYEQYF. CDR3 nucleotides: TGCGCCAGCTGGGTAGCGGAAGCCTACGAGCAGTACTTC.

This clone was counted a single time. The chain carries TRBV19 and TRBJ2-1, with D possibly TRBD1 on 5 matching bases. CDR3 length: 16 amino acids. CDR1 is LNHDA, CDR2 SQIVND, per germline (reference sequence). V lost 3 bases to trimming and J lost 7 bases, with 19 bases between them. CDR3 in DNA: TGTGCCAGTAGTATTAGGTTGCTGGGGCCCAGGAATGAGCAGTTCTTC. It codes for CASSIRLLGPRNEQFF.

The chain has TRBV28 and TRBJ2-7, with TRBD2 identical over 11 bases. The CDR3 is made up of 14 amino acids. Losses at the gene ends were 8 bases for V and 4 bases for J; bases not matched to a gene: 7. CDR1 and CDR2 (germline): MDHEN, SYDVKM. CDR3 DNA sequence: TGTGCCAGCGGCGGGACTAGCGGATATTACGAGCAGTACTTC. As protein: CASGGTSGYYEQYF. The entire variable domain, with the rest obtained from reference TRBV28 and TRBJ2-7, is as follows: DVKVTQSSRYLVKRTGEKVFLECVQDMDHENMFWYRQDPGLGLRLIYFSYDVKMKEKGDIPEGYSVSREKKERFSLILESASTNQTSMYLCASGGTSGYYEQYFGPGTRLTVT.

The chain recombines TRBV4-2 with TRBJ2-7, with 8 bases lining up with TRBD1. V shed 0 bases, J shed 1 base, and the junction held 5 bases outside the gene matches. CDR1 LGHNA and CDR2 YNFKEQ come from the germline V gene. The CDR3 totals 16 residues. Written as DNA, the CDR3 is TGTGCCAGCAGCCAAGAAGCGACAGGGGTGTCCTACGAGCAGTACTTC. Protein product: CASSQEATGVSYEQYF.

The chain uses TRBV14 and TRBJ1-1; 7 bases map to TRBD1. The CDR3 consists of 13 residues. The V and J ends lost 4 bases and 11 bases, in that order; junction bases with no gene match: 10. Germline CDR1 SGHDN, CDR2 FVKESK. CDR3 region: CASSLGQVERAFF. For the CDR3, the DNA is TGTGCCAGCAGCCTAGGACAGGTTGAGAGGGCTTTCTTT.

The chain couples TRBV7-2 to TRBJ1-4; a weak D match, TRBD1 (6 bases). Germline CDR1 reads SGHTA; CDR2 reads FQGNSA. This CDR3 contains 16 residues. Trimming took 6 bases from V and 8 from J, leaving 22 bases between them. CDR3 amino acids: CASSPTSGRGGEKLFF. CDR3 bases: TGTGCCAGCAGTCCCACCTCGGGCAGGGGTGGAGAAAAACTGTTTTTT.

There are a few counts of this clone. The chain couples TRBV28 to TRBJ1-2; 10 positions match TRBD1. The CDR3 extends over 13 amino acids. Trimming cost V 8 bases and J 4 bases; bases outside gene matches: 4. Germline CDR1 reads MDHEN; CDR2 reads SYDVKM. CDR3 in amino acids: CASGRTGGYGYTF. DNA for the CDR3: TGTGCCAGCGGGCGGACAGGGGGCTATGGCTACACCTTC.

The rearrangement uses TRBV2 and TRBJ2-3, with 7 positions matching TRBD2. CDR3 length: 15 amino acids. V dropped 7 bases and J dropped 2; count of bases not matched to a gene: 9. CDR1 is SNHLY and CDR2 is FYNNEI in the germline V gene. The CDR3 spells CASKLELAATDTQYF. In nucleotides, the CDR3 is TGTGCCAGCAAACTAGAGCTAGCGGCCACAGATACGCAGTATTTT.

The V call is TRBV27, the J call TRBJ2-1; no definite D call. Germline V gives CDR1 MNHEY, CDR2 SMNVEV (reference sequence). CDR3 size: 13 residues. Trimming stripped 6 bases from V and 7 bases from J, with 13 bases between. CDR3 bases: TGTGCCAGCAGATCCTTCCAGAGGAATGAGCAGTTCTTC. As protein: CASRSFQRNEQFF.

This chain links TRBV7-9 with TRBJ2-5; D is possibly TRBD1 (6 bases). CDR1 is SEHNR and CDR2 is FQNEAQ in the germline V gene (reference sequence). The CDR3 extends over 15 amino acids. Trimming stripped 5 bases from V and 2 bases from J, with 15 bases between. CDR3 nucleotides: TGTGCCAGCAGCCATTATCTAGGGGGACAAGAGACCCAGTACTTC. Protein: CASSHYLGGQETQYF.

The genes are TRBV19 and TRBJ1-4, with unresolved D. In germline, CDR1 is LNHDA, CDR2 SQIVND (reference sequence). The V end lost 6 bases, the J end lost 14 bases, and 22 bases lay between the germline ends. The CDR3 covers 14 residues. The CDR3 reads CASSLVGRELGLFF. In nucleotides, the CDR3 is TGTGCCAGTAGCCTGGTGGGGAGGGAGCTCGGCCTGTTTTTT.

V gene TRBV7-8 combines with J gene TRBJ2-1; TRBD2 matches 9 bases. Germline V CDR1 and CDR2: SGHVS, FQNEAQ. V shed 4 bases and J 6 bases; nucleotides not matched to a gene: 10. The CDR3 consists of 16 residues. This CDR3 is CASSSRGGASVNEQFF. CDR3 nucleotide sequence: TGTGCCAGCAGCTCCCGCGGGGGGGCCTCCGTCAATGAGCAGTTCTTC.

The rearrangement links TRBV24-1 to TRBJ2-5; TRBD1 agrees at 8 bases. CDR3 size: 17 residues. J was trimmed by 0 bases and V by 4 bases; bases with no gene match: 9. Germline V CDR1 and CDR2: KGHDR, SFDVKD. CDR3 DNA sequence: TGTGCCACCAGTGACTCGCAGGGGGCATGGGACCAAGAGACCCAGTACTTC. This codes for CATSDSQGAWDQETQYF.

V is TRBV24-1 and J is TRBJ2-2, with D possibly being TRBD1 (5 bases). The germline gives CDR1 KGHDR, CDR2 SFDVKD. The CDR3 extends over 15 amino acids. V lost 0 bases, J lost 4 bases, and 8 bases lay in between. DNA for the CDR3: TGTGCCACCAGTGATTTGAGGGGTAGCACCGGGGAGCTGTTTTTT. This gives the protein CATSDLRGSTGELFF.

The rearrangement joins TRBV19 to TRBJ1-2; D perhaps matches TRBD1 (5 bases). Trimming removed 6 bases at V and 4 bases at J, with 18 bases between. In germline, CDR1 is LNHDA, CDR2 SQIVND (reference sequence). The CDR3 is 15 residues long. The CDR3 DNA follows: TGTGCCAGTAGCGACACGCAGGGTCTTGGCTATGGCTACACCTTC. Protein product: CASSDTQGLGYGYTF.

The chain joins TRBV4-1 to TRBJ2-7, with TRBD2 matching over 7 bases. V was clipped by 1 base and J by 0 bases; unmatched bases: 9. The germline gives CDR1 MGHRA, CDR2 YSYEKL. The CDR3 loop spans 17 amino acids. The CDR3 bases are TGCGCCAGCAGCCAAGGGACGGCAGCGGGGAGCTCCTACGAGCAGTACTTC. Translated: CASSQGTAAGSSYEQYF.

The chain carries TRBV19 and TRBJ2-1, with D possibly being TRBD1 (6 bases). Germline CDR1 is LNHDA and CDR2 is SQIVND (reference sequence). This CDR3 is 16 amino acids long. The V end was cut by 5 bases, the J end by 1 base, with 15 bases between. The CDR3 reads CASSATGTGSYNEQFF. The CDR3 coding sequence is TGTGCCAGTAGTGCGACAGGTACCGGATCCTACAATGAGCAGTTCTTC. Looking up the rest from reference TRBV19 and TRBJ2-1 gives the full variable domain: DGGITQSPKYLFRKEGQNVTLSCEQNLNHDAMYWYRQDPGQGLRLIYYSQIVNDFQKGDIAEGYSVSREKKESFPLTVTSAQKNPTAFYLCASSATGTGSYNEQFFGPGTRLTVL.

The table lists this clone with a count of one. The V and J genes are TRBV6-5 and TRBJ1-6, with 12 bases lining up with TRBD1. With 1 base clipped from V and 9 bases from J, the junction kept 4 bases outside the gene matches. CDR3 length: 16 amino acids. Germline CDR1 is MNHEY and CDR2 is SVGAGI. The CDR3: CASSYYGTGGFSPLHF. The CDR3, as DNA: TGTGCCAGCAGTTACTACGGGACAGGGGGCTTTTCACCCCTCCACTTT.

The V gene is TRBV5-1, the J gene TRBJ2-2, with 8 positions matching TRBD1. Germline CDR1 and CDR2: SGHRS and YFSETQ. The CDR3 runs to 15 residues. After removal of 0 bases from V and 7 bases from J, the junction contained 5 bases not matched to a gene. In DNA, the CDR3 is TGCGCCAGCAGCTTGGTATCAGGGGGCATCGGGGAGCTGTTTTTT. Its translation is CASSLVSGGIGELFF.

V is TRBV7-9 and J is TRBJ1-2, with D hard to call. The CDR3 sequence is 14 residues long. Between the trimmed V and J ends, which lost 1 base and 6 bases, there was a span of 12 bases. The germline gives CDR1 SEHNR, CDR2 FQNEAQ (reference sequence). The CDR3: CASSLGQGSDGYTF. The CDR3, as DNA: TGTGCCAGCAGCTTAGGACAAGGAAGTGATGGCTACACCTTC.

This rearrangement joins TRBV5-1 to TRBJ2-7; 8 bases are a match to TRBD2. The CDR3 totals 15 residues. Trimming cost V 4 bases and J 0 bases; bases outside gene matches: 6. CDR1 and CDR2 from the germline V gene are SGHRS and YFSETQ. The CDR3 here is CASSQGGGSSYEQYF. The CDR3 DNA sequence: TGCGCCAGCAGCCAAGGCGGGGGGAGCTCCTACGAGCAGTACTTC. The full variable domain, rest sourced from reference TRBV5-1 and TRBJ2-7, is KAGVTQTPRYLIKTRGQQVTLSCSPISGHRSVSWYQQTPGQGLQFLFEYFSETQRNKGNFPGRFSGRQFSNSRSEMNVSTLELGDSALYLCASSQGGGSSYEQYFGPGTRLTVT.